This T cell receptor beta chain was documented in a study of OX40 agonist ivuxolimab in advanced cancers. The data were produced by immunoSEQ multiplex PCR, yet TCRdb's version contains in-frame clones alone and is incomplete. The table has more than 50,000 clones, approximately 84% seen once. This CDR3 region has 16 residues. The germline gives CDR1 MNHNS, CDR2 SASEGT. The V end lost 2 bases, the J end lost 0 bases, and 10 bases lay between the germline ends. The chain joins TRBV6-1 to TRBJ2-2, with unresolved D. Sample: CD4+ or CD8+ T cells sorted from blood, taken in a trial of the OX40 agonist ivuxolimab. This clonotype was sampled from an adult with an advanced solid tumor such as melanoma, head and neck, liver or kidney cancer. The CDR3 protein is CASSERASANTGELFF. The CDR3 DNA reads as TGTGCCAGCAGTGAACGTGCGAGCGCGAACACCGGGGAGCTGTTTTTT.